The clone carrying this TCR beta chain was seen only a few times. The data are from a study of PD-1 blockade in classical Hodgkin lymphoma. Produced via immunoSEQ multiplex PCR; TCRdb's table is partial and in-frame only. The sample contains 46,000 or so clones, around 66% of which appear only once. Every patient experienced relapse after autologous stem cell transplantation, and brentuximab vedotin exposure varied. This CDR3 comprises 14 residues. V lost 8 bases and J lost 8, with 21 bases in between. In germline, CDR1 is SNHLY, CDR2 FYNNEI. This clonotype was obtained from a human donor with classical Hodgkin lymphoma. The sample here was peripheral blood mononuclear cells (PBMCs), taken at baseline. V is TRBV2 and J is TRBJ1-2; no clear D gene. CDR3 coding DNA: TGTGCCAGCGGATTCGCTGGCACTGCCGGAGGCTACACCTTC. Translated, it gives CASGFAGTAGGYTF.